This T cell receptor beta chain appears in the sequencing data of a study of Tregs in tolerant kidney transplant recipients. Sequencing was performed with immunoSEQ multiplex PCR; in TCRdb, only in-frame clones are kept and a portion is missing. Among about 240,000 clones listed, approximately 83% were seen once. Unstimulated Tregs (CD4+CD25+CD127-) and CD4+CD25- non-Tregs were sorted from PBMCs. CDR1 is MNHEY, CDR2 SVGAGI, per germline. Between the trimmed V and J ends, which lost 1 base and 3 bases, there was a span of 10 bases. The CDR3 length is 15 residues. The chain combines TRBV6-5 with TRBJ1-3; D is unclear. This sequence originates from a human donor in good health. Sequences were obtained from CD4+ T cells from blood. CDR3 sequence reads: CASSYFGGIGNTIYF. The CDR3 DNA is TGTGCCAGCAGTTACTTCGGAGGGATTGGAAACACCATATATTTT.